The T cell receptor beta chain under discussion was sequenced for a study of shared clonotypes between healthy human individuals. Study as a whole: Aged between 18 and 49, the donors were a couple of women and a few men. Each donor's CD8 memory used one plate, CD8 naive two, each CD4 subset three.

With regard to this clone: Antigen: not known.

V dropped 5 bases and J dropped 4 bases, with 24 bases sitting between them. CDR1 is MDHEN and CDR2 is SYDVKM in the germline V gene. This CDR3 is built from 18 residues. General study findings and limits: For naive CD4 cells, 4% to 5% of clonotypes were shared across a handful of donors.

Source study methods: Quality scores were absent from the junction-only immunoSEQ sequences, so filtering differed. The repertoire was sequenced with immunoSEQ multiplex PCR; TCRdb's copy has only in-frame clones and lacks some. V and J calls and clone size are given by that table; D and trimming were obtained from the DNA. The sample has about 2.3 million clones; just under 95% are singletons. The sample consisted of naive CD4+ T cells from PBMCs. Subset: CD45RA+ positively selected. The J gene is TRBJ1-3, the V gene TRBV28; D call uncertain. The origin of this receptor is a young man in good health. Some clones in this sample may be carry-over from other donors' samples. The CDR3 nucleotides read TGTGCCAGCAGTATCAAAGGAATCCTGGATTGGGGAGGAAACACCATATATTTT. As protein: CASSIKGILDWGGNTIYF.